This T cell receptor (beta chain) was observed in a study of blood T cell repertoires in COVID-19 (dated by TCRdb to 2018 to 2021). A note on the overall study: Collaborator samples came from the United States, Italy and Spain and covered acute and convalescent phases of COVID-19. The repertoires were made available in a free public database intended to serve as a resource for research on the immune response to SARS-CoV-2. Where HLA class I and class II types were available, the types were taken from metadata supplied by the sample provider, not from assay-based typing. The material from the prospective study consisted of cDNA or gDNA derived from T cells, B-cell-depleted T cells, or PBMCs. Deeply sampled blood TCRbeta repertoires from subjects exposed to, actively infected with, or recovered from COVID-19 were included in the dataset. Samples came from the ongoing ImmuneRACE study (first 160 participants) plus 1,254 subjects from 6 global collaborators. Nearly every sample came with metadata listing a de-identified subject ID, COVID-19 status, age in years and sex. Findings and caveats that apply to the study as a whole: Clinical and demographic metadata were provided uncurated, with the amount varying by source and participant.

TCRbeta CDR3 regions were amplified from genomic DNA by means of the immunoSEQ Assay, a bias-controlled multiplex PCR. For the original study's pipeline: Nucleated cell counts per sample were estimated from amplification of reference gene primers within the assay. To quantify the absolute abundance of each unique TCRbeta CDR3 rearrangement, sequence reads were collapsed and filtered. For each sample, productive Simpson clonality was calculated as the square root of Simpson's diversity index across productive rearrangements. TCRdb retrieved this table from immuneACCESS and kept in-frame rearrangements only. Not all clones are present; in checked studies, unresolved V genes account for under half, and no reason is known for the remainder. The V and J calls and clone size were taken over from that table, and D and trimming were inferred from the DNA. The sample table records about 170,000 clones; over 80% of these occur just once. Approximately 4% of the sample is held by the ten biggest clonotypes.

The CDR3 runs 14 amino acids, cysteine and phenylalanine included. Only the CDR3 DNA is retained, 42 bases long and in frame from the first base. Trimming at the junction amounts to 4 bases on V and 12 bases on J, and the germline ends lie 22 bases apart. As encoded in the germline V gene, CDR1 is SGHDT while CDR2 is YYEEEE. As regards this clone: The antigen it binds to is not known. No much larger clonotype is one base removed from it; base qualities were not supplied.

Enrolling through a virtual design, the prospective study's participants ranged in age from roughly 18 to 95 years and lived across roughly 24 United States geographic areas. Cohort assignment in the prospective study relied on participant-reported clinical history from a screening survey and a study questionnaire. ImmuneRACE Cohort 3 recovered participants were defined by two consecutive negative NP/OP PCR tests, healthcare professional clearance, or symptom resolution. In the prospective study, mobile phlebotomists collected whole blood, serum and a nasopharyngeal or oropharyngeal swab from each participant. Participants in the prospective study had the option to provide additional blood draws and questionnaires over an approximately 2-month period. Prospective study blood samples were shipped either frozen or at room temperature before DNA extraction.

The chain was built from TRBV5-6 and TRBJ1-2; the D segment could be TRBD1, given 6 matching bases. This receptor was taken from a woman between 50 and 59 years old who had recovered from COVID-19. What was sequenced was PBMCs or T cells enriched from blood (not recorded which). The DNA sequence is TGTGCCAGCAGCGTGCCAGGTCGGCGCCCAGGGGACACCTTC. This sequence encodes CASSVPGRRPGDTF.